This note documents a single TCR beta chain sequence. Its antigen remains unidentified. The CDR3 contains 14 residues. J gave up 11 bases and V 2 bases, and 7 bases lay outside the gene matches. Germline values: CDR1 MNHNS, CDR2 SASEGT. The sample belongs to a study of cytomegalovirus exposure and HLA in healthy donors. The overall study: Sequencing of 180 million or so T cells in an earlier analysis found 95 million to 120 million unique TCR beta sequences.

The donors (healthy individuals) were bone marrow donors. The study's findings and limits: Productive rates of about 90% or about 30% were seen for most TCR beta V segments in an earlier analysis. There were reportedly fewer N-insertions in an Asian-associated ancestry cluster than the roughly 670-donor mean, in a later analysis.

PCR primers comprised 60 Vbeta and 13 Jbeta primers. Only in-frame clones appear in the TCRdb table, and some are missing; sequencing was by immunoSEQ multiplex PCR. The sample has some 130,000 clones; 79% are singletons. This receptor was taken from a man aged 18 to 35 in good health and CMV-seronegative. The V and J genes are TRBV6-1 and TRBJ1-5; 9 bases match TRBD1. Material: PBMCs. DNA for the CDR3: TGTGCCAGCAGTGAACCCCCACAGGGGGCGTCCCAGCATTTT. Its protein is CASSEPPQGASQHF.